This T cell receptor beta chain emerged from a study of long-term antiretroviral therapy in people with HIV. Study results and caveats: Repertoires from HIV showed CDR3 length ranges narrower than those of controls. Clonal populations expanded prior to ART predominated within the repertoire at all time points.

Germline V gene lookup returns CDR1 PRHDT and CDR2 FYEKMQ (reference sequence). V was cut by 0 bases and J by 5 bases, with 13 bases left in between. The CDR3 contains 15 residues. Investigators performed immunoSEQ version v3.0 at survey level. Sequencing used immunoSEQ multiplex PCR; TCRdb keeps in-frame clones, though not all of them. The table records about 24,000 clones, 81% of them present only once. A remark on this clone: Antigen: not known.

This sequence originates from a man between 25 and 39 years old with HIV. This chain links TRBV13 with TRBJ1-1; D is ambiguous. Material: unsorted PBMCs, obtained 4.4 years after starting antiretroviral therapy. The CDR3 DNA reads TGTGCCAGCAGCTTAGGCGTTCGGAGGGAAACTGAAGCTTTCTTT. Protein sequence: CASSLGVRRETEAFF. The entire variable domain, with the rest obtained from reference TRBV13 and TRBJ1-1, is as follows: AAGVIQSPRHLIKEKRETATLKCYPIPRHDTVYWYQQGPGQDPQFLISFYEKMQSDKGSIPDRFSAQQFSDYHSELNMSSLELGDSALYFCASSLGVRRETEAFFGQGTRLTVV.